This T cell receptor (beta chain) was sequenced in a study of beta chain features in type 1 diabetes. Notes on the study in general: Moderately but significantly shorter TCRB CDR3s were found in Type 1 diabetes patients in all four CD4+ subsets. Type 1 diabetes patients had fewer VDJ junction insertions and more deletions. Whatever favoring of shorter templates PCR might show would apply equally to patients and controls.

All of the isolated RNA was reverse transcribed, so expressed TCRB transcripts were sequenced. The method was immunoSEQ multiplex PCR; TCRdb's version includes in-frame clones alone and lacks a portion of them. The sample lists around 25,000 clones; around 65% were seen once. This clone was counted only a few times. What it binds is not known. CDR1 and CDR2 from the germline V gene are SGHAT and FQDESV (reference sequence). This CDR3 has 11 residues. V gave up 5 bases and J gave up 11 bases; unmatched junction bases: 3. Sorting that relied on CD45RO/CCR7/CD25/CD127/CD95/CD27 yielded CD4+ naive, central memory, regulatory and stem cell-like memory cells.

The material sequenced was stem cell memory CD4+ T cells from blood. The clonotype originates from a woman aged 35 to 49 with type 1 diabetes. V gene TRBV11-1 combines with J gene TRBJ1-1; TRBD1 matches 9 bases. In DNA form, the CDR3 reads TGTGCCAGCAGCCAGACAGGGGGGGCTTTCTTT. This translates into CASSQTGGAFF.